This TCR beta chain originates from a study of T cell responses to AZD1222 COVID-19 vaccine. Points from the study as a whole: Reportedly, nearly half the spike-specific TCRs target unmutated variant regions. Donors were largely white British and mainly female; clonal diversity was possibly underestimated.

As for this clone: The antigen remains undetermined.

The table came from immunoSEQ multiplex PCR; TCRdb's copy has only in-frame clones and leaves some out. The table shows under 200,000 clones, with 85% to 95% occurring only once. J gave up 6 bases and V 2 bases, and 8 bases lay outside the gene matches. The CDR3 is made up of 16 amino acids. The germline V gene encodes CDR1 SGHRS and CDR2 YFSETQ. Sequenced material: peripheral blood, taken on day 0 of AZD1222 vaccination. The sequence was collected from an adult in good health. The chain carries TRBV5-1 and TRBJ2-1, with 10 bases fitting TRBD1. CDR3 sequence (DNA): TGCGCCAGCAGCTTAGGGGGGACAGGGGTCGGCAATGAGCAGTTCTTC. Its protein product is CASSLGGTGVGNEQFF.